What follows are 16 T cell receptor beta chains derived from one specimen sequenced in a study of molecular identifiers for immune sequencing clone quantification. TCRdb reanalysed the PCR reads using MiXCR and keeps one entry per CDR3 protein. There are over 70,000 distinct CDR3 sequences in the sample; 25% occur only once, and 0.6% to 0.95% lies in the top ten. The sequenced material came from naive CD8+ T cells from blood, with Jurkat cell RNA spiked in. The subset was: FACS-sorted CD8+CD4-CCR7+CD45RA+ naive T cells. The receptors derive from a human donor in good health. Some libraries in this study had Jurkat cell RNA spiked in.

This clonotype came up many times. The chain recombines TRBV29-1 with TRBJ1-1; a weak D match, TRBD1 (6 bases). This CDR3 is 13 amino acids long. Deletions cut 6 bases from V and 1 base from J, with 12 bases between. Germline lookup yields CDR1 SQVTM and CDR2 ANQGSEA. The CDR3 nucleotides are TGCAGCGTAAGACTGACAGGGAACACTGAAGCTTTCTTT. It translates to CSVRLTGNTEAFF.

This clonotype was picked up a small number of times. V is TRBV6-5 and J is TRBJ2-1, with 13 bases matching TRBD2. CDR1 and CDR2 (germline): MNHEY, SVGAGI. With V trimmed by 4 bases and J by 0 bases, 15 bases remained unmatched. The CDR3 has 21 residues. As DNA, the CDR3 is TGTGCCAGCAGTTTATACTCTAGGACTAGCGGGGGTGCCGCCTCCTACAATGAGCAGTTCTTC. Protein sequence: CASSLYSRTSGGAASYNEQFF.

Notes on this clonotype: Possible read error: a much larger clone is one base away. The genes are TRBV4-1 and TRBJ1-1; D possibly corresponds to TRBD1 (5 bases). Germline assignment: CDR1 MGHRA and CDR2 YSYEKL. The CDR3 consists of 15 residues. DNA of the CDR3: TGCGCCAGCTGCCAAGAGGCAGGGTCGAACACTGAAGCTTTCTTT. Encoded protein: CASCQEAGSNTEAFF.

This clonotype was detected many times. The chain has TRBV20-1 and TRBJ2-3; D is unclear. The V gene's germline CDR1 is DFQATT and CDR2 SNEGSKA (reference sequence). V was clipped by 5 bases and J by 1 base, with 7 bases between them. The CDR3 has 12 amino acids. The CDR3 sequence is CSAEPGTDTQYF. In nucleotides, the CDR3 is TGCAGTGCTGAGCCCGGCACAGATACGCAGTATTTT.

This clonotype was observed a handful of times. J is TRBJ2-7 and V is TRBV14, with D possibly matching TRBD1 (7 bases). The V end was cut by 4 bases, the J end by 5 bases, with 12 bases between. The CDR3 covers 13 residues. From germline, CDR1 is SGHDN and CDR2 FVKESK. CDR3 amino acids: CASSLQGRNEQYF. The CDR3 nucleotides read TGTGCCAGCAGCCTACAGGGGAGGAACGAGCAGTACTTC.

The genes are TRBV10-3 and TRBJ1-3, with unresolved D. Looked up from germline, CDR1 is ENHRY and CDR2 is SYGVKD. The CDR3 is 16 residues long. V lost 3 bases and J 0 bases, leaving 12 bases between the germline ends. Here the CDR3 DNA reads TGTGCCATCAGTGAAGGAAGTATGGTCTCTGGAAACACCATATATTTT. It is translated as CAISEGSMVSGNTIYF.

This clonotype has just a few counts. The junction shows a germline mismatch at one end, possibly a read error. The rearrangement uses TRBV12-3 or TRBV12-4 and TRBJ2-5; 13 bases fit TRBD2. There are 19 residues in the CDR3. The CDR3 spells CASSITYGPLAGGKETRYF. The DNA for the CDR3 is TGTGCCAGCAGCATAACCTACGGACCACTAGCGGGAGGGAAGGAGACCCGGTACTTC.

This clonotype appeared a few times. CDR3 region: CASSYRGLEAYNEQFF. Here the CDR3 DNA reads TGTGCCAGCAGTTACCGGGGATTGGAAGCCTACAATGAGCAGTTCTTC. This sequence joins TRBV6-2 or TRBV6-3 and TRBJ2-1, with D possibly TRBD2 on 5 matching bases. Germline lookup yields CDR1 MNHEY and CDR2 SVGEGT. This CDR3 region has 16 residues. Trimming pared 2 bases from V and 2 bases from J, leaving 13 bases between.

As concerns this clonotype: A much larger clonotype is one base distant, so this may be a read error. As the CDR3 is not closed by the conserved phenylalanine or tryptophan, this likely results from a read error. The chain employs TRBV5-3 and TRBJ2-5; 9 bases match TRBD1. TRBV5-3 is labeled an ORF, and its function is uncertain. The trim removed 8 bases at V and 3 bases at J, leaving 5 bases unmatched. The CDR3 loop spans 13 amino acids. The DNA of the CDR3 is TGTGCCAGCAGCGGGGACAGGGAAGAGACCCAGTACATC. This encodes CASSGDREETQYI.

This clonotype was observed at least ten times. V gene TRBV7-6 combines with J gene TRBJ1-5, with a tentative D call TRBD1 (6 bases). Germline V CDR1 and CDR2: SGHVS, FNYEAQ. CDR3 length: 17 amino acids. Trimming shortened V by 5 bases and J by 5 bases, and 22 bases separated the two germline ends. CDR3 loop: CASSPFGRGAPDQPQHF. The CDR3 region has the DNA TGTGCCAGCAGCCCGTTTGGGAGGGGGGCGCCGGATCAGCCCCAGCATTTT.

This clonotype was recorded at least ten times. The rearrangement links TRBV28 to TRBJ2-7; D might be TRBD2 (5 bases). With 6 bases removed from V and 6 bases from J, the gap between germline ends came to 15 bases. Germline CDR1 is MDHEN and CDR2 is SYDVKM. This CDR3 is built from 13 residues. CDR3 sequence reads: CASSLSEAGEQYF. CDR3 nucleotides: TGTGCCAGCAGCCTTTCAGAGGCGGGCGAGCAGTACTTC.

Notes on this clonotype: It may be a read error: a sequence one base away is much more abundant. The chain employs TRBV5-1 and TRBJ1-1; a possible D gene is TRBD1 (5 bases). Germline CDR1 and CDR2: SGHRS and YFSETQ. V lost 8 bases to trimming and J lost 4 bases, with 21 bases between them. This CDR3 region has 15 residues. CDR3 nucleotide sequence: TGCGCCAGTACGCCTTTTGGACATTTGACCACTGAAGCTTTCTTT. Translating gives CASTPFGHLTTEAFF.

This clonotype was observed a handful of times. CDR3 protein: CASTKVPRNTGELFF. CDR3 DNA sequence: TGTGCCAGCACTAAGGTTCCCAGGAACACCGGGGAGCTGTTTTTT. The chain recombines TRBV6-5 with TRBJ2-2, with no clear D. This CDR3 has 15 residues. V was trimmed by 7 bases and J by 1 base, leaving 13 bases between them. Germline V gives CDR1 MNHEY, CDR2 SVGAGI.

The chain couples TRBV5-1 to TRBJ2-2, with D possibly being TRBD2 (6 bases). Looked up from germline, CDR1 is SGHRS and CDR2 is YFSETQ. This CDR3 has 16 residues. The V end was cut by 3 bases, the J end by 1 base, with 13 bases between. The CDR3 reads CASSWVAVRNTGELFF. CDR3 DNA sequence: TGCGCCAGCAGCTGGGTAGCGGTCCGGAACACCGGGGAGCTGTTTTTT.

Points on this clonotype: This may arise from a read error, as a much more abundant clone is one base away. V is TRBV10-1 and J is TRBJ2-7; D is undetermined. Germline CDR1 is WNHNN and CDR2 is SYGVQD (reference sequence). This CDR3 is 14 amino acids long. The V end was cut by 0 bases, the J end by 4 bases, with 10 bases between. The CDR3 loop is CASSESTAWYEQYF. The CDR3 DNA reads TGCGCCAGCAGTGAGTCTACAGCGTGGTACGAGCAGTACTTC.

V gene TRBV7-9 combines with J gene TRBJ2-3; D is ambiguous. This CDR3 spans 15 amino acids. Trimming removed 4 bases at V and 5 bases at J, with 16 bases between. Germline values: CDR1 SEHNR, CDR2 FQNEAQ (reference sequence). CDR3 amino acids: CASSSLSDFIDTQYF. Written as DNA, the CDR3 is TGTGCCAGCAGCTCCTTGTCGGATTTCATAGATACGCAGTATTTT.